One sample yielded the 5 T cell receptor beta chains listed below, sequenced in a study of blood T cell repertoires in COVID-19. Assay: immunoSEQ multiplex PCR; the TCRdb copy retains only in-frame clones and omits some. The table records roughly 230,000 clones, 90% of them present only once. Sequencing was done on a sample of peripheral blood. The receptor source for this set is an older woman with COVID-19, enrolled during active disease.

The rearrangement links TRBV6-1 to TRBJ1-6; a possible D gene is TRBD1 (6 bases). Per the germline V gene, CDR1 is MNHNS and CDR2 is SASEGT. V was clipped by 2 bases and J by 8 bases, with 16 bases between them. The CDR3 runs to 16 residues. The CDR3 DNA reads TGTGCCAGCAGTGAATCGGGGGGCGCGAAATATTCACCCCTCCACTTT. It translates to CASSESGGAKYSPLHF.

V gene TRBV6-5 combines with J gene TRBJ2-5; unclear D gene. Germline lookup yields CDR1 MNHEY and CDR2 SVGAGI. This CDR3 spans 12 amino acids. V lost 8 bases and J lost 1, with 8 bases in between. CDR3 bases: TGTGCCAGCGGAGTCGGCCAAGAGACCCAGTACTTC. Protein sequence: CASGVGQETQYF.

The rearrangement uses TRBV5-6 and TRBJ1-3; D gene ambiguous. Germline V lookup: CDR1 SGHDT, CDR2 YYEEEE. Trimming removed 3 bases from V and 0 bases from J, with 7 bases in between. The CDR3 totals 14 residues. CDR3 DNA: TGTGCCAGCAGCTCGGTACCCTCTGGAAACACCATATATTTT. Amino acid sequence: CASSSVPSGNTIYF.

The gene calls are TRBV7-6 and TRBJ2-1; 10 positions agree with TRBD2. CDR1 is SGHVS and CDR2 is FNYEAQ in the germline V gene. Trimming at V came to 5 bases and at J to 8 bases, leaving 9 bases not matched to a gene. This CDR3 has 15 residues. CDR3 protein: CASSPKRGGVHEQFF. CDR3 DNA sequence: TGTGCCAGCAGCCCCAAGCGGGGGGGCGTCCATGAGCAGTTCTTC.

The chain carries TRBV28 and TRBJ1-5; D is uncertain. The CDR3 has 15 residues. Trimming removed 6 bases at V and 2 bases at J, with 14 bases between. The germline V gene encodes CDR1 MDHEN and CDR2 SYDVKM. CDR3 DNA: TGTGCCAGCAGCCCCGGCTGGGCAGGCAATCAGCCCCAGCATTTT. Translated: CASSPGWAGNQPQHF. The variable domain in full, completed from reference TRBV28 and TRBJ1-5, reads DVKVTQSSRYLVKRTGEKVFLECVQDMDHENMFWYRQDPGLGLRLIYFSYDVKMKEKGDIPEGYSVSREKKERFSLILESASTNQTSMYLCASSPGWAGNQPQHFGDGTRLSIL.